The sequence of this T cell receptor (beta chain) was determined in a study of T and B cells in COVID-19 patients. Study-wide points: Early severe-case samples and blood from mildly ill patients during symptoms were in short supply.

BIOMED2 TRB-A/B primer pools were used in multiplex TRB PCR. One entry per CDR3 protein results from TCRdb running MiXCR on the multiplex PCR reads. This sample has roughly 16,000 distinct CDR3 sequences, with about 29% found just once. This clonotype occurred a few times. The target antigen is unknown. Germline V gives CDR1 SGHRS, CDR2 YFSETQ. The CDR3 has 16 amino acids. V lost 1 base to trimming and J lost 3 bases; unmatched junction nucleotides: 5. Blood genomic DNA input for TRB amplification was roughly 250-500 ng. The chain has TRBV5-1 and TRBJ2-3, with TRBD1 identical over 10 bases. Sample: blood. The clonotype comes from a human donor who had recovered from COVID-19. CDR3 amino acids: CASSLKGTGETDTQYF. The CDR3 nucleotides are TGCGCCAGCAGCTTGAAGGGGACAGGGGAAACAGATACGCAGTATTTT.